The clone carrying this T cell receptor (beta chain) was seen a handful of times. Its antigen is unidentified. The sample belongs to a study of T cell repertoires in cytomegalovirus infection. Study details: Public TCR beta signatures provided an indication of both CMV infection and a matching HLA type. Study-wide results and limits: Cumulative public TCR beta family frequency identified carriers of CMV plus the relevant HLA.

Trimming shortened V by 4 bases and J by 0 bases, and 6 bases separated the two germline ends. The V gene's germline CDR1 is SQVTM and CDR2 ANQGSEA. The length of the CDR3 is 13 residues. TCRdb itself ran the reads through MiXCR, one entry per CDR3 protein. The repertoire has about 740,000 distinct CDR3 sequences, 35% to 45% of them found once; the top ten carry around 2.8%. The TCR comes from a human donor in good health (CMV status not recorded). Some clones in this sample may be carry-over from other donors' samples. Sequenced material: PBMCs. The chain carries TRBV29-1 and TRBJ1-4; no firm D call. The CDR3 DNA reads as TGCAGCGTTGTATTGTCAACTAATGAAAAACTGTTTTTT. The encoded protein is CSVVLSTNEKLFF.